The T cell receptor beta chain under discussion was sequenced for a study of cytomegalovirus exposure and HLA in healthy donors. The protocol was immunoSEQ multiplex PCR, while the TCRdb copy is restricted to in-frame clones and leaves out a portion. This sample carries over 100,000 clones, approximately 90% of them seen once, and the ten largest clones take 6% to 7%. In germline, CDR1 is GTSNPN, CDR2 SVGIG (reference sequence). This CDR3 contains 13 residues. V gave up 4 bases and J gave up 9 bases, with 16 bases separating them. To note about this clone: What it binds is not known.

Overall study results and limits: As confirmed in vitro, three CMV-associated chains were specific for CMV antigens. Many donors shared some public TCRs, even though most TCR sequences were rare. The tendency of first-cohort TCR clusters to co-occur in the 120 or so validation repertoires was identified by a subsequent analysis.

The sequenced sample consisted of PBMCs. The J gene is TRBJ2-1, the V gene TRBV30; D is perhaps TRBD1 (6 bases). The TCR originated in a woman younger than 35 in good health and CMV-seropositive. The CDR3 spells CAWTGGLVFEQFF. The CDR3 DNA reads TGTGCCTGGACTGGGGGCCTAGTCTTTGAGCAGTTCTTC. Using reference TRBV30 and TRBJ2-1 for the parts outside the CDR3, the full variable domain is SQTIHQWPATLVQPVGSPLSLECTVEGTSNPNLYWYRQAAGRGLQLLFYSVGIGQISSEVPQNLSASRPQDRQFILSSKKLLLSDSGFYLCAWTGGLVFEQFFGPGTRLTVL.